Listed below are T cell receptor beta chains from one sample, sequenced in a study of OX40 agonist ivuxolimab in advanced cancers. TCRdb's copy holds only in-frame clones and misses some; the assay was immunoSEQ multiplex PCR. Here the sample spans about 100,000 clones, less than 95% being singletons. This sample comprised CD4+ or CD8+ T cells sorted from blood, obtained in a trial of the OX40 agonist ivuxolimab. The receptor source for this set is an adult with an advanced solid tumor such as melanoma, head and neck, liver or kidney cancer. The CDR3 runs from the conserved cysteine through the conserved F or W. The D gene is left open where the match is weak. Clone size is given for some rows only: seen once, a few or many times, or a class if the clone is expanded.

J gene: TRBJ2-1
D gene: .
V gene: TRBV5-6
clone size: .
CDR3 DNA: TGTGCCAGCAGCATCCTACTGACGGAGCAGTTCTTC
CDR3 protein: CASSILLTEQFF

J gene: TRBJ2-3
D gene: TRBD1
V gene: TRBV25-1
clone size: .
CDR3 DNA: TGTGCCAGCAGTGGACAGGGTAGGAGCACAGATACGCAGTATTTT
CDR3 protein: CASSGQGRSTDTQYF

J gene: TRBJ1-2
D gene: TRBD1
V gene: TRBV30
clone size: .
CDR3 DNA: TGTGCCTGGAGCCAACCGGGACAGGGAAGGGGCACCTTC
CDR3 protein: CAWSQPGQGRGTF

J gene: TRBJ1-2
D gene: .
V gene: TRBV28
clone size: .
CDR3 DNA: TGTGCCAGCAGCGACCGGGGCTCCGTCTATGGCTACACCTTC
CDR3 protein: CASSDRGSVYGYTF

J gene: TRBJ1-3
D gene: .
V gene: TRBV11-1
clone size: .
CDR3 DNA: TGTGCCAGCAGCTTGCAAGGAAACACCATATATTTT
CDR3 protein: CASSLQGNTIYF

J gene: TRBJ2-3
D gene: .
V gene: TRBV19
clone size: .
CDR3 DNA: TGTGCCAGTAGTTACAGGGGCACAGATACGCAGTATTTT
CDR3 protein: CASSYRGTDTQYF

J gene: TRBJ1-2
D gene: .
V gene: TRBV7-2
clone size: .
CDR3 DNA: TGTGCCAGCAGCCACGGTGGCTACACCTTC
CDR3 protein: CASSHGGYTF

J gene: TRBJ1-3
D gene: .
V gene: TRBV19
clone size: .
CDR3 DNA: TGTGCCAGTAGTATTAATCTTGACTCTGGAAACACCATATATTTT
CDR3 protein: CASSINLDSGNTIYF

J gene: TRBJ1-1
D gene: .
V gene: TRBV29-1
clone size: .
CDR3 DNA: TGCAGCGTTTTGGGTATCACTGAAGCTTTCTTT
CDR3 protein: CSVLGITEAFF

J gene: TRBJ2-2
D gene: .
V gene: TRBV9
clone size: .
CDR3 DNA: TGTGCCAGCAGCGTAGAAGTCCTAACCCGCGAGGCGGGCACCGGGGAGCTGTTTTTT
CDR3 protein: CASSVEVLTREAGTGELFF

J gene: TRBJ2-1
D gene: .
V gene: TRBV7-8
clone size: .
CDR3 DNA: TGTGCCAGCAGCTTAGTGGGGGGAGGACCTCAACAGAATGAGCAGTTCTTC
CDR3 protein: CASSLVGGGPQQNEQFF

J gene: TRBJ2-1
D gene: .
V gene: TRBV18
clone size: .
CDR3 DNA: TGTGCCAGCTCACCAGGAGGGCTACAGGAGCAGTTCTTC
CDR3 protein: CASSPGGLQEQFF

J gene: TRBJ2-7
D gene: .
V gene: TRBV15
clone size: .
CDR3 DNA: TGTGCCACCAGCAGCGGATTTCGCTACGAGCAGTACTTC
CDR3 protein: CATSSGFRYEQYF

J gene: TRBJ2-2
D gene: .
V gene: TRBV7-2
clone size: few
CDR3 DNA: TGTGCCAGCAGCTTAGCCCGTGACACCGGGGAGCTGTTTTTT
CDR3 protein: CASSLARDTGELFF

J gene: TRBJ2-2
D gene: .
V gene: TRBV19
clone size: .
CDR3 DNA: TGTGCCAGTAGGCTCGCCCCCAGCGAGAACACCGGGGAGCTGTTTTTT
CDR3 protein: CASRLAPSENTGELFF

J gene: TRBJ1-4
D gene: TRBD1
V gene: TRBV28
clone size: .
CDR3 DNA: TGTGCCAGCAGGGCATCCGGGACAGGGGGATGGATCGGAGAAAAACTGTTTTTT
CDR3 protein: CASRASGTGGWIGEKLFF

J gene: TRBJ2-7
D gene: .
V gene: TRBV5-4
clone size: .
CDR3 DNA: TGTGCCAGCAGCTCACAGGGCTACGAGCAGTACTTC
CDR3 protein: CASSSQGYEQYF

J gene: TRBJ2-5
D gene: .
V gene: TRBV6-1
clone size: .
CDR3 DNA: TGTGCCAGCAGATTTACTCTAGTCTCGTCGGAGACCCAGTACTTC
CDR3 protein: CASRFTLVSSETQYF

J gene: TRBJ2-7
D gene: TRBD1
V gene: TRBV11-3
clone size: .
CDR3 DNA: TGTGCCAGCAGCTTAGCCGGGACAGGCCTCTACGAGCAGTACTTC
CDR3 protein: CASSLAGTGLYEQYF

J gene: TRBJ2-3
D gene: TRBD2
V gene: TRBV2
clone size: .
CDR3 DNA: TGTGCCAGCAGCCCGGGACTAGCTTCGGATACGCAGTATTTT
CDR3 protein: CASSPGLASDTQYF

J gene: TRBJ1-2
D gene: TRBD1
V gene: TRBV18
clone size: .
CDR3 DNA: TGTGCCAGCTCACCGAGGACCCCGGGACAGGGGCTCGTTAACTATGGCTACACCTTC
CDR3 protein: CASSPRTPGQGLVNYGYTF

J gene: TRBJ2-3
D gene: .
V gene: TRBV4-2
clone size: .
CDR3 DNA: TGTGCCAGCAGCCAAACGGCCGGACCCTCCAGCACAGATACGCAGTATTTT
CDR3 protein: CASSQTAGPSSTDTQYF

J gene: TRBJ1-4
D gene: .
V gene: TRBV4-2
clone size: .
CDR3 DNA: TGTGCCAGCAGCCAAGGGAGGGAAAAACTGTTTTTT
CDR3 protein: CASSQGREKLFF

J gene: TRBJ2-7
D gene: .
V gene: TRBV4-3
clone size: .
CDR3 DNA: TGCGCCAGCAGCCAAGAGGGTTGGGTTAGGGAGCAGTACTTC
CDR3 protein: CASSQEGWVREQYF

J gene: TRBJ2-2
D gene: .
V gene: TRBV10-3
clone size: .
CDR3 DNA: TGTGCCATGGTTCGCGTGTGGGGGCTGGGAGTCGGGGAGCTGTTTTTT
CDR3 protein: CAMVRVWGLGVGELFF

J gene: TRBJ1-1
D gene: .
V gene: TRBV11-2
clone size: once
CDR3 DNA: TGTGCCAGCAGCTTAGCGCTTCGGGACACTGAAGCTTTCTTT
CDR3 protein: CASSLALRDTEAFF

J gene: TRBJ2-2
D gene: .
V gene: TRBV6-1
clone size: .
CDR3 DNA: TGTGCCAGCAGCCTATCCCGCGGGGAGCTGTTTTTT
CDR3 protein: CASSLSRGELFF

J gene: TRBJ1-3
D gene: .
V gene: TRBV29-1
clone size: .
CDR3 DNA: TGCAGCGTCCTCAGCGGAGGAAACACCATATATTTT
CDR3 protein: CSVLSGGNTIYF

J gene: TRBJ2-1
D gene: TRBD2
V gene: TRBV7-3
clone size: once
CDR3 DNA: TGTGCCAGCAGCTTGGGCGGGAGTCGGAGGAATGAGCAGTTCTTC
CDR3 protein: CASSLGGSRRNEQFF

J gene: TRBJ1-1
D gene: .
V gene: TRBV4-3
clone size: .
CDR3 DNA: TGCGCCAGCAGCCAAGAGAGGGGAGGAAGGGAGGCTTTCTTT
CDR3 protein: CASSQERGGREAFF

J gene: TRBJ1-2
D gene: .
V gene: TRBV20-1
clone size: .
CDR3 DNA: TGCAGTGCATGGAGTGGGTATGGCTACACCTTC
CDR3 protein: CSAWSGYGYTF

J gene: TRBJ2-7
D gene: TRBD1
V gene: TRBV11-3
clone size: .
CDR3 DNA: TGTGCCAGCAGCTGGGGACAGGGGACCTACGAGCAGTACTTC
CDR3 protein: CASSWGQGTYEQYF

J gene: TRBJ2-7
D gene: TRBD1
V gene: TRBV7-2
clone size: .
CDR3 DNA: TGTGCCAGCAGCTTAGGCGGGACAGGTTCCCACGAGCAGTACTTC
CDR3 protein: CASSLGGTGSHEQYF

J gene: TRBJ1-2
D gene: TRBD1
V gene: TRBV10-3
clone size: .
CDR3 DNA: TGTGCCATCAGTGCCCAGGGGGCAGAGGGCTACACCTTC
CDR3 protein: CAISAQGAEGYTF

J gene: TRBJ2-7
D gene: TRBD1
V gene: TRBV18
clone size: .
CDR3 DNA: TGTGCCAGCTCACCAGACAGGGTAACCTACGAGCAGTACTTC
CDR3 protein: CASSPDRVTYEQYF

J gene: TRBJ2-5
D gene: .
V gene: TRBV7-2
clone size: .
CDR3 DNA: TGTGCCAGCAGCTCCTACCAGGGTGGGACACAAGAGACCCAGTACTTC
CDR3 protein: CASSSYQGGTQETQYF

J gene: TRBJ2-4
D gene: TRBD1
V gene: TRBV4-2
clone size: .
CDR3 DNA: TGTGCCAGCAGCCCCCGGGACAGGGAGGACATTCAGTACTTC
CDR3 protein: CASSPRDREDIQYF

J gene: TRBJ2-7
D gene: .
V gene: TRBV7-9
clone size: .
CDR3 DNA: TGTGCCAGCAGCCCGCCAGCCAGGGAAGACGAGCAGTACTTC
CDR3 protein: CASSPPAREDEQYF

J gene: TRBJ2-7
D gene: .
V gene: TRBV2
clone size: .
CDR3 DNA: TGTGCCAGCAAAGGGGTATTCTACGAGCAGTACTTC
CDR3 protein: CASKGVFYEQYF

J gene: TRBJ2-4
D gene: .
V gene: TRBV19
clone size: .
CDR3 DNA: TGTGCCAGTAGTATCAGGACAGCAAACATTCAGTACTTC
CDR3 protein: CASSIRTANIQYF

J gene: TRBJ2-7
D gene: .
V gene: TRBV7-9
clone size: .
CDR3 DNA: TGTGCCAGCAGCTTATTTCTCGGTCACAAACCCTACGAGCAGTACTTC
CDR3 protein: CASSLFLGHKPYEQYF

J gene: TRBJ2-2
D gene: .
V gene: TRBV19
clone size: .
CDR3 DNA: TGTGCCAGTAGTTCAGCCGGGGAGCTGTTTTTT
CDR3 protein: CASSSAGELFF

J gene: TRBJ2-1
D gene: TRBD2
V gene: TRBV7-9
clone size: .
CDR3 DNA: TGTGCCAGCAGTCGACTAGCGGGAGGACTTGAGCAGTTCTTC
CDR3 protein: CASSRLAGGLEQFF

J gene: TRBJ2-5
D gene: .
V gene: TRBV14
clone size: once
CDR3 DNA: TGTGCCAGCAGCCAATTCCTCCAAGAGACCCAGTACTTC
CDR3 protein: CASSQFLQETQYF

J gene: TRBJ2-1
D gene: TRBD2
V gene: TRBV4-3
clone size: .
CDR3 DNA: TGCGCCAGCAGCCGGACTAGCGGTTTCACGAGCTCCTACAATGAGCAGTTCTTC
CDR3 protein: CASSRTSGFTSSYNEQFF

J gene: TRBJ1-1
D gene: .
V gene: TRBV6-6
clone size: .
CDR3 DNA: TGTGCCAGCAGTTACGGACAGACGCCAATGAACACTGAAGCTTTCTTT
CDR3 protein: CASSYGQTPMNTEAFF

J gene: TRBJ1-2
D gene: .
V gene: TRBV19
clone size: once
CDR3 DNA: TGTGCCAGTACGAGACAGCGCGGGGGCTACACCTTC
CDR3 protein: CASTRQRGGYTF

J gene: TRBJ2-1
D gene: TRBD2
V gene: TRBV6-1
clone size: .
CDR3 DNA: TGTGCCAGCAGAGTCCGGGAGGGAGCGTCGAATGAGCAGTTCTTC
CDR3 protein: CASRVREGASNEQFF

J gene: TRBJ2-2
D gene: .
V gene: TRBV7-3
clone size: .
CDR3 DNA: TGTGCCAGCAGCTTAACCCAGAGCACCGGGGAGCTGTTTTTT
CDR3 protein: CASSLTQSTGELFF

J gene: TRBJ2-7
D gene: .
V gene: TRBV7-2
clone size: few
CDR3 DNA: TGTGCCAGCAGCCGACAACAGAACTCCTACGAGCAGTACTTC
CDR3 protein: CASSRQQNSYEQYF

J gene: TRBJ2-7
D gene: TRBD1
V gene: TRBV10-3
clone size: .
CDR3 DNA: TGTGCCATCAGTGAGGGGGAGACAGGGGCGGGCTACGAGCAGTACTTC
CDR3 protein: CAISEGETGAGYEQYF

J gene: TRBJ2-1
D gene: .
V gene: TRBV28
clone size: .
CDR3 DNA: TGTGCCAGCAGTTTATCAGAGGGAACTCGTCCCTACAATGAGCAGTTCTTC
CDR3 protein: CASSLSEGTRPYNEQFF